The next 24 T cell receptor beta chains were all read from a single sample in a study of post-analysis software for immune sequencing data. Study findings and constraints: In patients, about five TRBV segments were more frequent than in controls, with TRBV5-6, TRBV5-1 and TRBV20-1 among them.

The antigens of these receptors remain unknown. The TCR beta cDNA libraries carried unique molecular identifiers. Each CDR3 protein is one row after TCRdb ran MiXCR on the PCR reads. This sample has about 760,000 distinct CDR3 sequences, with approximately 30% found just once. Sequenced material: blood. Every receptor here comes from a girl aged 10-17 years with multiple sclerosis.

The chain uses TRBV7-2 and TRBJ2-4, with D perhaps matching TRBD2 (5 bases). The J call may be in error: the DNA end matches TRBJ2-5 better. Germline V lookup: CDR1 SGHTA, CDR2 FQGNSA. The length of the CDR3 is 13 residues. The CDR3 region has the DNA TGTGCCAGCAGCCCAACGGGATCGGAGACCCAGTACTTC. It is translated as CASSPTGSETQYF.

The sample holds a few counts of this clonotype. The rearrangement joins TRBV29-1 to TRBJ2-1; maybe TRBD1 (6 bases). Trimming removed 5 bases from V and 3 bases from J, with 8 bases in between. CDR3 length: 12 amino acids. From germline, CDR1 is SQVTM and CDR2 ANQGSEA. The CDR3 reads CSVPTGYNEQFF. DNA of the CDR3: TGCAGCGTTCCGACAGGCTACAATGAGCAGTTCTTC.

The chain couples TRBV20-1 to TRBJ2-1; the D is unclear. The V end lost 3 bases, the J end lost 8 bases, and 14 bases lay between the germline ends. The CDR3 consists of 13 residues. The germline gives CDR1 DFQATT, CDR2 SNEGSKA (reference sequence). For the CDR3, the DNA is TGCAGTGCTAGCCCGACCCCACCGGATGAGCAGTTCTTC. Its translation is CSASPTPPDEQFF.

This clonotype was detected ten times or more. This chain joins TRBV29-1 and TRBJ2-7; D is possibly TRBD2 (5 bases). The ends were cut back, 6 bases at V and 4 bases at J, with 13 bases in the middle. Germline V gene data show CDR1 as SQVTM and CDR2 as ANQGSEA. The CDR3 length is 12 residues. The CDR3 coding sequence is TGCAGCGTCGGACTTACGGGGTACGAGCAGTACTTC. It encodes CSVGLTGYEQYF.

The sample holds a few counts of this clonotype. The chain uses TRBV9 and TRBJ2-3; 9 bases fit TRBD2. Germline lookup yields CDR1 SGDLS and CDR2 YYNGEE. This CDR3 is built from 14 residues. The J segment lost 6 bases and the V segment lost 1 base, leaving 3 bases of the junction unmatched. The CDR3 is CASSVNSGRDTQYF. As DNA, the CDR3 is TGTGCCAGCAGCGTAAACAGCGGGAGGGATACGCAGTATTTT.

In regard to this clonotype: A clone one base away is much larger, so this may be a read error. The rearrangement joins TRBV7-2 to TRBJ2-5; the D gene is possibly TRBD2 (5 bases). Matching the DNA end better, TRBJ2-7 makes the J call doubtful. The CDR3 has 14 amino acids. The V gene's germline CDR1 is SGHTA and CDR2 FQGNSA. In DNA, the CDR3 is TGTGCCAGCAGCTTATATAGAGGGATTCGCGAGCAGTACTTC. It is translated as CASSLYRGIREQYF.

V and J are TRBV28 and TRBJ1-1, with a possible D match to TRBD1 (5 bases). Per germline, CDR1 MDHEN and CDR2 SYDVKM. CDR3 length: 13 residues. Trimming pared 3 bases from V and 5 bases from J, leaving 10 bases between. The CDR3 here is CASSFQGETEAFF. In DNA, the CDR3 is TGTGCCAGCAGTTTCCAGGGAGAGACTGAAGCTTTCTTT.

This clonotype has more than one count but fewer than ten. This chain links TRBV20-1 with TRBJ1-5; 7 bases match TRBD1. With V trimmed by 6 bases and J by 3 bases, 2 bases remained unmatched. This CDR3 is built from 12 residues. Germline V gene data show CDR1 as DFQATT and CDR2 as SNEGSKA (reference sequence). The CDR3 reads CSARGLNQPQHF. The CDR3 region has the DNA TGCAGTGCAAGGGGGCTCAATCAGCCCCAGCATTTT.

The V call is TRBV29-1, the J call TRBJ2-1, with TRBD1 identical over 7 bases. V lost 6 bases and J lost 6; bases outside the gene matches: 11. CDR1 and CDR2 from the germline V gene are SQVTM and ANQGSEA. This CDR3 region has 14 residues. CDR3 in DNA: TGCAGCGTCTCCCCCGACAGGGCGCCCAATGAGCAGTTCTTC. Protein sequence: CSVSPDRAPNEQFF.

The rearrangement uses TRBV7-2 and TRBJ2-1; 15 nucleotides align to TRBD2. Trimming took 6 bases from V and 6 from J; bases not matched to a gene: 6. The CDR3 has 16 amino acids. From germline, CDR1 is SGHTA and CDR2 FQGNSA. For the CDR3, the DNA is TGTGCCAGCAGATATTGGACTAGCGGGGGGGGCAATGAGCAGTTCTTC. The encoded protein is CASRYWTSGGGNEQFF.

This clonotype was seen once. The rearrangement joins TRBV27 to TRBJ2-7; TRBD1 matches 7 bases. CDR1 MNHEY and CDR2 SMNVEV come from the germline V gene (reference sequence). Trimming cost V 1 base and J 1 base; bases outside gene matches: 4. CDR3 length equals 15 residues. Written as DNA, the CDR3 is TGTGCCAGCAGTTTATGGGGACAGAATTCCTACGAGCAGTACTTC. The encoded protein is CASSLWGQNSYEQYF.

This clonotype has more than one count but fewer than ten. The chain recombines TRBV5-1 with TRBJ2-3; 7 bases are a match to TRBD2. V shed 0 bases, J shed 6 bases, and the junction held 10 bases outside the gene matches. CDR1 is SGHRS and CDR2 is YFSETQ in the germline V gene. The CDR3 sequence is 16 residues long. The chain's CDR3 is CASSLGGSASGDTQYF. CDR3 sequence (DNA): TGCGCCAGCAGCTTGGGCGGGAGTGCCTCTGGGGATACGCAGTATTTT.

The chain links TRBV20-1 to TRBJ2-7; D remains ambiguous. The CDR3 is 13 residues long. V was cut by 4 bases and J by 5 bases, with 15 bases left in between. Per the germline V gene, CDR1 is DFQATT and CDR2 is SNEGSKA (reference sequence). The CDR3 DNA is TGCAGTGCTACCACCGGTCAGTACAACGAGCAGTACTTC. Encoded protein: CSATTGQYNEQYF.

As for this clonotype: The junction departs from germline at one end; a sequencing error may be responsible. V usage is TRBV5-6 and J usage is TRBJ2-3; D may be TRBD1 (6 bases). The CDR3 has 12 residues. Germline-derived CDR1 and CDR2 are SGHDT and YYEEEE. CDR3 sequence: CASSPPTGTQYF. The CDR3 bases are TGTGCCAGCAGCCCCCCGACAGGTACGCAGTATTTT.

In its sample, this clonotype was seen a few times. A read error may account for a junction end that differs from germline. The chain joins TRBV28 to TRBJ2-1; D is undetermined. The CDR3 has 16 residues. CDR1 and CDR2 from the germline V gene are MDHEN and SYDVKM. CDR3 in amino acids: CASSPIEARNYNGQFF. The CDR3, as DNA: TGTGCCAGCAGCCCGATAGAGGCCCGCAATTACAATGGGCAGTTCTTC.

The chain has TRBV25-1 and TRBJ1-1; 7 bases are shared with TRBD1. Germline V CDR1 and CDR2: MGHDK, SYGVNS. J gave up 4 bases and V 11 bases, and 10 bases lay outside the gene matches. The length of the CDR3 is 13 residues. The CDR3 bases are TGTGCCTCAAAGGGACAGATGAGCACTGAAGCTTTCTTT. This sequence encodes CASKGQMSTEAFF.

The CDR3 sequence: CASHFLSSNEQFF. In nucleotides, the CDR3 is TGTGCCAGCCACTTCCTAAGTTCGAATGAGCAGTTCTTC. The V gene is TRBV27, the J gene TRBJ2-1; no definite D call. CDR3 length: 13 amino acids. The V end lost 8 bases, the J end lost 7 bases, and 15 bases lay between the germline ends. CDR1 is MNHEY and CDR2 is SMNVEV in the germline V gene (reference sequence).

Concerning this clonotype itself: No conserved phenylalanine or tryptophan is present at the end of the CDR3, so a read error is the likely explanation. This chain links TRBV5-1 with TRBJ1-1, with D uncertain. Deletions cut 0 bases from V and 1 base from J, with 10 bases between. Germline assignment: CDR1 SGHRS and CDR2 YFSETQ. The CDR3 covers 15 residues. CDR3 sequence reads: CASSLDARANTEAFL. CDR3 bases: TGCGCCAGCAGCTTGGATGCGCGGGCGAACACTGAAGCTTTCCTT.

Here the CDR3 DNA reads TGCAGTGCGCCCGGGACAGGGGATTGTGGCTACACCTTC. Translating gives CSAPGTGDCGYTF. The chain couples TRBV20-1 to TRBJ1-2, with TRBD1 identical over 10 bases. Germline CDR1 DFQATT, CDR2 SNEGSKA (reference sequence). The CDR3 extends over 13 amino acids. With V trimmed by 6 bases and J by 7 bases, 8 bases remained unmatched.

This clonotype was found a few times. The V and J genes are TRBV24-1 and TRBJ2-1; D possibly corresponds to TRBD1 (5 bases). CDR3 length: 13 amino acids. The V gene's germline CDR1 is KGHDR and CDR2 SFDVKD. Trimming removed 4 bases at V and 8 bases at J, with 11 bases between. CDR3 sequence reads: CATSDSARDEQFF. The CDR3 nucleotides read TGTGCCACCAGTGACAGCGCCAGGGATGAGCAGTTCTTC.

CDR3 protein: CASSQGVLSSSPLHF. The CDR3 coding sequence is TGTGCCAGCAGCCAAGGGGTCCTGTCCAGTTCACCCCTCCACTTT. The V call is TRBV4-2, the J call TRBJ1-6; D unresolved. Looked up from germline, CDR1 is LGHNA and CDR2 is YNFKEQ. The CDR3 contains 15 residues. The V end was cut by 1 base, the J end by 9 bases, with 13 bases between.

Only a few counts were recorded for this clonotype. The chain's CDR3 is CSASLGQGIAQYF. The CDR3 nucleotides are TGCAGTGCTAGCCTAGGACAGGGGATCGCCCAGTACTTC. This sequence joins TRBV20-1 and TRBJ2-5; TRBD1 aligns across 9 bases. CDR1 and CDR2 from the germline V gene are DFQATT and SNEGSKA (reference sequence). V lost 3 bases to trimming and J lost 9 bases; unmatched junction nucleotides: 8. This CDR3 has 13 residues.

The gene calls are TRBV29-1 and TRBJ2-5, with 7 bases matching TRBD1. Matching the DNA end better, TRBJ2-1 makes the J call doubtful. The CDR3 sequence is 13 residues long. In germline, CDR1 is SQVTM, CDR2 ANQGSEA. CDR3 sequence (DNA): TGCAGCGTGGCTCAGGGACAGCAAGAGACCCAGTTCTTC. Translated, it gives CSVAQGQQETQFF.

The chain employs TRBV5-6 and TRBJ2-1; 8 nucleotides match TRBD1. V lost 4 bases and J lost 6; bases outside the gene matches: 9. This CDR3 has 15 amino acids. Germline V gene sequence: CDR1 SGHDT, CDR2 YYEEEE. The chain's CDR3 is CASSNNRGRSNEQFF. The CDR3 DNA reads TGTGCCAGCAGCAACAACAGGGGGAGATCCAATGAGCAGTTCTTC.